Included here is one T cell receptor (beta chain) sequence, with context. The data derive from a study of blood T cell repertoires in COVID-19. Across the whole study: Sources were T cells, B-cell-depleted T cells, or PBMCs; the material itself was cDNA or gDNA.

Profiled with immunoSEQ multiplex PCR; TCRdb holds only in-frame clones, not every one. This sample has about 480,000 clones, with roughly 90% found just once. Cohort 3 donors counted as recovered after two negative PCRs, clearance, or resolved symptoms. Germline-derived CDR1 and CDR2 are SGHTA and FQGNSA. The ends lost 0 bases at V and 2 bases at J; junction bases unmatched: 2. The CDR3 loop spans 16 amino acids. Input material: PBMCs or T cells enriched from blood (not recorded which). V is TRBV7-2 and J is TRBJ1-3, with 9 positions matching TRBD1. The TCR comes from a woman aged 35 to 49 who had recovered from COVID-19. CDR3 DNA: TGTGCCAGCAGCTTAGCGCGGGACAGGGCTGGAAACACCATATATTTT. Protein product: CASSLARDRAGNTIYF.